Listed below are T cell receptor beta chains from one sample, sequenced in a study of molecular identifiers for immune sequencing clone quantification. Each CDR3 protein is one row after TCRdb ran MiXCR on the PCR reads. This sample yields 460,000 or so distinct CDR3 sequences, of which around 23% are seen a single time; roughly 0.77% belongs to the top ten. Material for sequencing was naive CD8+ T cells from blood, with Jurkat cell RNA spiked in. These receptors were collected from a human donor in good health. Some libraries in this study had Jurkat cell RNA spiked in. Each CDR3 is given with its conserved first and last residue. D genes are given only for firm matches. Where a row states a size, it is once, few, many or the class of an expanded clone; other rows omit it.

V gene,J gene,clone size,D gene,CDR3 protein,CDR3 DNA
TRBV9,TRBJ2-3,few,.,CASSVADGVSTDTQYF,TGTGCCAGCAGCGTAGCCGACGGGGTTAGCACAGATACGCAGTATTTT
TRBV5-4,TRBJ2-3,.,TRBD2,CASSSEGLAGGLISTDTQYF,TGTGCCAGCAGCTCGGAAGGGCTAGCGGGGGGTCTCATTAGCACAGATACGCAGTATTTT
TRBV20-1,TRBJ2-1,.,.,CSLIVSDYNEQFF,TGCAGTCTCATTGTTTCCGACTACAATGAGCAGTTCTTC
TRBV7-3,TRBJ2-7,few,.,CASSLTLGNEQYF,TGTGCCAGCAGCTTAACGTTGGGGAACGAGCAGTACTTC
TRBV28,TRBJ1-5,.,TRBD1,CASSLPRTGGIQPQHF,TGTGCCAGCAGTTTACCCCGGACAGGGGGCATTCAGCCCCAGCATTTT
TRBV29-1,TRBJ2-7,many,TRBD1,CSVNPGTGAHEQYF,TGCAGCGTCAACCCAGGGACAGGGGCACACGAGCAGTACTTC
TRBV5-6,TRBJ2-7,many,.,CASSLMDSYEQYF,TGTGCCAGCAGCCTAATGGACAGCTACGAGCAGTACTTC
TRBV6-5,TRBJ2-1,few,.,CASRAGYEQFF,TGTGCCAGCAGGGCGGGGTATGAGCAGTTCTTC
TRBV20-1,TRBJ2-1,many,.,CSAPRANEQFF,TGCAGTGCTCCCAGGGCTAATGAGCAGTTCTTC
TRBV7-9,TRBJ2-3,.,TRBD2,CASSPPGLAGKDTQYF,TGTGCCAGCAGCCCCCCGGGGCTAGCGGGGAAAGATACGCAGTATTTT
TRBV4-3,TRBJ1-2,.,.,CASSQDLQGGNYGYTF,TGCGCCAGCAGCCAAGACTTACAGGGAGGGAACTATGGCTACACCTTC
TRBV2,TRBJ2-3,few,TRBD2,CASSEIAGGFSTDTQYF,TGTGCCAGCAGTGAAATAGCGGGAGGATTCAGCACAGATACGCAGTATTTT
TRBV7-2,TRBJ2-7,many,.,CASSPPSISYEQYF,TGTGCCAGCAGCCCACCATCGATCTCCTACGAGCAGTACTTC
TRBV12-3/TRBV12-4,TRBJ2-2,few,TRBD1,CASNLPGQGATGELFF,TGTGCCAGCAACCTCCCGGGACAGGGGGCCACCGGGGAGCTGTTTTTT
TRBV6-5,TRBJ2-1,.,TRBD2,CASSYGLAGHNEQFF,TGTGCCAGCAGTTACGGGCTAGCGGGACACAATGAGCAGTTCTTC
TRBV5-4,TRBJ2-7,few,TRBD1,CASTDRESYEQYF,TGTGCCAGCACGGACAGGGAATCCTACGAGCAGTACTTC
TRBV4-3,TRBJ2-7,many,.,CASSQALVSSSYEQYF,TGCGCCAGCAGCCAAGCTCTGGTATCTAGCTCCTACGAGCAGTACTTC
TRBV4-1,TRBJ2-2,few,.,CASRHEPARGSTGELFF,TGCGCCAGCAGGCATGAACCGGCGCGGGGCAGCACCGGGGAGCTGTTTTTT
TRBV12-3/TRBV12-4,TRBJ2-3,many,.,CASSFSMGVTDTQYF,TGTGCCAGCAGTTTTTCTATGGGGGTAACAGATACGCAGTATTTT
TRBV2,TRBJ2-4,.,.,CASSGEENIQYF,TGTGCCAGCAGTGGAGAGGAGAACATTCAGTACTTC
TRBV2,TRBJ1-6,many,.,CASERDYNSPLHF,TGTGCCAGCGAGAGGGACTATAATTCACCCCTCCACTTT
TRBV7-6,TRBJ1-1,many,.,CASSSPGGTEAFF,TGTGCCAGCAGCTCCCCTGGGGGCACTGAAGCTTTCTTT
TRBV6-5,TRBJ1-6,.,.,CASSYYGGSYNSPLHF,TGTGCCAGCAGTTACTACGGTGGCTCCTATAATTCACCCCTCCACTTT
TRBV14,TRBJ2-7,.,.,CASSQDGAGEQYF,TGTGCCAGCAGCCAAGACGGGGCGGGCGAGCAGTACTTC
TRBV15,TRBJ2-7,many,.,CATSRDPGIQDPHEQYF,TGTGCCACCAGCAGAGATCCCGGCATACAGGACCCCCACGAGCAGTACTTC
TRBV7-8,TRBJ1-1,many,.,CASSPSGAETGRAFF,TGTGCCAGCAGCCCGTCGGGGGCTGAAACGGGGCGAGCTTTCTTT
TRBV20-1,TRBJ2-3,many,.,CSAHFSGPLRDTDTQYF,TGCAGTGCACACTTCAGCGGGCCCCTTCGGGACACAGATACGCAGTATTTT
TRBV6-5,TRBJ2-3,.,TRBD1,CAGSYEGQGTDTQYF,TGTGCCGGCAGTTACGAAGGACAGGGCACAGATACGCAGTATTTT
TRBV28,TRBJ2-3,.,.,CASSLLAGTSTDTQYF,TGTGCCAGCAGTTTACTGGCGGGCACTAGCACAGATACGCAGTATTTT
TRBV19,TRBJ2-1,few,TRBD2,CAISRGGNSEQFF,TGTGCCATCTCCCGGGGGGGTAACAGTGAGCAGTTCTTC
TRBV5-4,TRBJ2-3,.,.,CASSFYLGAKSTDTQYF,TGTGCCAGCAGCTTTTACCTCGGGGCCAAAAGCACAGATACGCAGTATTTT
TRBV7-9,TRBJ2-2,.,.,CASSLGHRTPNTGELFF,TGTGCCAGCAGCTTAGGCCACCGGACTCCGAACACCGGGGAGCTGTTTTTT
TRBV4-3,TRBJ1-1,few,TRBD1,CASSHDLDRPPMNTEAFF,TGCGCCAGCAGCCATGACCTGGACAGGCCTCCCATGAACACTGAAGCTTTCTTT
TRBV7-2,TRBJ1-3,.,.,CASSLDGVSGNTIYF,TGTGCCAGCAGCTTAGATGGGGTCTCTGGAAACACCATATATTTT
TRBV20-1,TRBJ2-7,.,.,CSARGGLSYEQYF,TGCAGTGCTAGGGGCGGACTCTCCTACGAGCAGTACTTC
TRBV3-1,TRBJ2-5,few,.,CASSQTGTDQETQYF,TGTGCCAGCAGCCAGACAGGGACTGACCAAGAGACCCAGTACTTC
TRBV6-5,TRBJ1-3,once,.,CASSYGQPSSGNTIYF,TGTGCCAGCAGTTACGGGCAGCCGAGCTCTGGAAACACCATATATTTT
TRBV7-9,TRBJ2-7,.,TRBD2,CASSTPERGHYEQYF,TGTGCCAGCAGCACACCTGAGCGGGGGCACTACGAGCAGTACTTC
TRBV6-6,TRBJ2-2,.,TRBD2,CASSYTPTLLAGGIAGELFF,TGTGCCAGCAGTTACACGCCGACATTACTAGCGGGAGGCATCGCCGGGGAGCTGTTTTTT
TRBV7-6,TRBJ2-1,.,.,CASSYSGPGNEQFF,TGTGCCAGCAGCTACAGCGGTCCTGGGAATGAGCAGTTCTTC
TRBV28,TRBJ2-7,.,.,CASSSGPQTFLSYEQYF,TGTGCCAGCAGTTCCGGACCTCAGACATTCCTCTCCTACGAGCAGTACTTC
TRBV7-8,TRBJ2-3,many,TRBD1,CASSYPGQADTQYF,TGTGCCAGCAGCTATCCGGGACAGGCAGATACGCAGTATTTT
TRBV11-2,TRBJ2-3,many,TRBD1,CASMDRVSSSNTDTQYF,TGTGCCAGCATGGACAGGGTTTCTTCGAGCAACACAGATACGCAGTATTTT
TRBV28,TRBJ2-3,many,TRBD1,CASIEGTGGADTQYF,TGTGCCAGCATCGAAGGGACAGGCGGGGCAGATACGCAGTATTTT
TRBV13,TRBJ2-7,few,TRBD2,CASSQGGSGRYEQYF,TGTGCCAGCAGCCAGGGTGGTAGCGGGAGGTACGAGCAGTACTTC
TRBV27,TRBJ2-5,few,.,CASSFAGTQETQYF,TGTGCCAGCAGTTTCGCGGGGACCCAAGAGACCCAGTACTTC
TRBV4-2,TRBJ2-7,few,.,CASSQEQGRYFEQYF,TGTGCCAGCAGCCAAGAGCAGGGGAGATATTTCGAGCAGTACTTC
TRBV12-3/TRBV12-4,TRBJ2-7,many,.,CASSLVVGYYEQYF,TGTGCCAGCAGTTTAGTGGTGGGGTACTACGAGCAGTACTTC
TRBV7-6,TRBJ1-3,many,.,CASSDPARSGNTIYF,TGTGCCAGCAGCGATCCGGCTCGCTCTGGAAACACCATATATTTT
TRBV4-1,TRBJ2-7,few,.,CASSQDGGPYEQYF,TGCGCCAGCAGCCAAGATGGGGGGCCCTACGAGCAGTACTTC
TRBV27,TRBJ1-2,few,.,CASFVWGSGYTF,TGTGCCAGCTTCGTATGGGGCTCTGGCTACACCTTC